This TCR beta chain was retrieved from a study of T cell responses to AZD1222 COVID-19 vaccine. Study-wide results and caveats: Spike-wide vaccine-associated CD4 TCRs dominated at 160-218 and 743-854. Researchers took repertoire samples only after the peak T cell response had come.

TCRdb's copy holds only in-frame clones and misses some; the assay was immunoSEQ multiplex PCR. In the table there are roughly 120,000 clones, 81% of which are singletons. On this clone: Its specificity is not known.

The CDR3 consists of 16 residues. The V segment lost 9 bases and the J segment 4 bases; nucleotides outside the gene matches: 15. Germline CDR1 and CDR2: KGHDR and SFDVKD. The TCR sequence derives from an adult in good health. The V call is TRBV24-1, the J call TRBJ2-7; 9 bases map to TRBD2. The sequencing here drew on peripheral blood, taken on day 0 of AZD1222 vaccination. CDR3 in amino acids: CATRYLAGEGKYEQYF. CDR3 bases: TGTGCCACCCGGTATTTAGCGGGAGAGGGAAAGTACGAGCAGTACTTC.